The 30 T cell receptor beta chains listed next were all sequenced from one sample in a study of shared clonotypes between healthy human individuals. The table came from immunoSEQ multiplex PCR; TCRdb's copy has only in-frame clones and leaves some out. The sample lists 2 million to 2.5 million clones, approximately 96% occurring once. The sequencing sample was made of naive CD4+ T cells sorted from blood. Subset reported: CD45RA+ positively selected. Source of these receptors: a man between 18 and 29 years old in good health.

The chain uses TRBV18 and TRBJ2-4; D is uncertain. Germline V gene sequence: CDR1 KGHSH, CDR2 LQKENI. The V gene lost 5 bases and the J gene lost 3 bases, with 5 bases spanning the gap. The CDR3 contains 12 residues. The CDR3 sequence: CASSTSKNIQYF. In DNA, the CDR3 is TGTGCCAGCTCAACCAGCAAAAACATTCAGTACTTC.

The V and J genes are TRBV7-2 and TRBJ1-1; D is perhaps TRBD1 (5 bases). V lost 1 base, J lost 0 bases, and 15 bases lay in between. The CDR3 loop spans 17 amino acids. In germline, CDR1 is SGHTA, CDR2 FQGNSA. The DNA of the CDR3 is TGTGCCAGCAGCTTAGGTCTGGGGGTGGCAATGAACACTGAAGCTTTCTTT. It codes for CASSLGLGVAMNTEAFF.

The V and J genes are TRBV2 and TRBJ1-5, with TRBD1 matching 7 bases. The CDR3 spans 14 residues. CDR1 and CDR2 (germline): SNHLY, FYNNEI. The V segment lost 7 bases and the J segment 5 bases; nucleotides outside the gene matches: 8. DNA of the CDR3: TGTGCCAGCACGACAGGGTACGGGGATCAGCCCCAGCATTTT. It codes for CASTTGYGDQPQHF.

The gene calls are TRBV6-6 and TRBJ2-7; a possible D gene is TRBD1 (6 bases). The CDR3 extends over 13 amino acids. Germline lookup yields CDR1 MNHNY and CDR2 SVGAGI (reference sequence). Trimming left V 6 bases short and J 6 bases short, with 15 bases between. CDR3 nucleotide sequence: TGTGCCAGCAGCATAGGGACAACCGGCGAGCAGTACTTC. This encodes CASSIGTTGEQYF.

This clone was observed once. The V and J genes are TRBV7-9 and TRBJ2-7; 7 nucleotides line up with TRBD1. This CDR3 region has 14 residues. Germline lookup yields CDR1 SEHNR and CDR2 FQNEAQ (reference sequence). J lost 1 base, V lost 8 bases, and 8 bases had no gene match. The CDR3: CASGPTGNSYEQYF. CDR3 sequence (DNA): TGTGCCAGCGGTCCGACAGGGAATTCCTACGAGCAGTACTTC.

The chain combines TRBV11-1 with TRBJ2-5; possibly TRBD1 for D (6 bases). The CDR3 runs 15 residues. Germline assignment: CDR1 SGHAT and CDR2 FQDESV (reference sequence). The germline V and J ends were trimmed by 6 bases and 5 bases, with 19 bases remaining between them. CDR3 DNA sequence: TGTGCCAGCAGATCTGGACGGGGACAATGGGAGACCCAGTACTTC. Its protein is CASRSGRGQWETQYF.

The rearrangement uses TRBV6-5 and TRBJ2-7, with D possibly TRBD1 on 6 matching bases. The CDR3 extends over 13 amino acids. Per the germline V gene, CDR1 is MNHEY and CDR2 is SVGAGI. V shed 6 bases and J shed 2 bases, with 11 bases lying between them. CDR3 DNA sequence: TGTGCCAGCAGCAGGGGCCATACCTACGAGCAGTACTTC. This encodes CASSRGHTYEQYF.

In this sample, this clone turned up a few times. J is TRBJ1-6 and V is TRBV5-4; the D is unclear. CDR1 is SGHNT and CDR2 is YYREEE in the germline V gene (reference sequence). The CDR3 covers 13 residues. V was shortened by 4 bases and J by 14 bases, with 16 bases between the two germline ends. CDR3 nucleotides: TGTGCCAGCAGCCCCGGATCCGAGAATACCCTCCACTTT. Protein product: CASSPGSENTLHF.

V usage is TRBV5-6 and J usage is TRBJ1-1; no clear D gene. V was trimmed by 0 bases and J by 3 bases, leaving 21 bases between them. Looked up from germline, CDR1 is SGHDT and CDR2 is YYEEEE. The CDR3 extends over 18 amino acids. The CDR3 sequence is CASSLAAAKAWVDTEAFF. For the CDR3, the DNA is TGTGCCAGCAGCTTGGCGGCAGCAAAAGCGTGGGTGGACACTGAAGCTTTCTTT.

The genes are TRBV4-1 and TRBJ1-1, with TRBD1 as a possible D gene (6 bases). Trimming took 1 base from V and 0 from J, leaving 9 bases between them. The germline V gene encodes CDR1 MGHRA and CDR2 YSYEKL. The CDR3 runs to 15 residues. The CDR3 DNA is TGCGCCAGCAGCCAAGTAGGGGGGATGAACACTGAAGCTTTCTTT. Translation: CASSQVGGMNTEAFF.

The rearrangement uses TRBV5-1 and TRBJ1-1; unclear D gene. Germline V lookup: CDR1 SGHRS, CDR2 YFSETQ. V shed 4 bases and J shed 3 bases, with 13 bases lying between them. CDR3 length equals 14 residues. The CDR3: CASSAGVGDTEAFF. CDR3 bases: TGCGCCAGCAGCGCCGGTGTGGGTGACACTGAAGCTTTCTTT.

This chain links TRBV2 with TRBJ2-7, with D unresolved. There are 10 residues in the CDR3. Trimming left V 3 bases short and J 7 bases short, with 4 bases between. Germline lookup yields CDR1 SNHLY and CDR2 FYNNEI. The DNA for the CDR3 is TGTGCCAGCAGTGAGTGGGAGCAGTACTTC. This codes for CASSEWEQYF.

This chain connects TRBV11-2 to TRBJ2-3; perhaps TRBD2 as D (6 bases). The germline gives CDR1 SGHAT, CDR2 FQNNGV. V was clipped by 3 bases and J by 4 bases, with 8 bases between them. The CDR3 sequence is 13 residues long. The CDR3 reads CASSLGEADTQYF. In DNA, the CDR3 is TGTGCCAGCAGCTTGGGGGAGGCAGATACGCAGTATTTT.

The chain recombines TRBV11-2 with TRBJ2-1; TRBD1 aligns across 8 bases. The germline gives CDR1 SGHAT, CDR2 FQNNGV. The CDR3 spans 17 residues. The V and J ends lost 4 bases and 0 bases, in that order; junction bases with no gene match: 8. The CDR3 coding sequence is TGTGCCAGCAGCTCCGGGACAGGCCTCGGCTCCTACAATGAGCAGTTCTTC. This sequence encodes CASSSGTGLGSYNEQFF. Complete variable domain (other parts from reference TRBV11-2 and TRBJ2-1): EAGVAQSPRYKIIEKRQSVAFWCNPISGHATLYWYQQILGQGPKLLIQFQNNGVVDDSQLPKDRFSAERLKGVDSTLKIQPAKLEDSAVYLCASSSGTGLGSYNEQFFGPGTRLTVL.

The rearrangement joins TRBV27 to TRBJ2-7; possible D gene TRBD1, 5 bases. This CDR3 contains 14 residues. The V end was cut by 2 bases, the J end by 4 bases, with 12 bases between. Germline V gives CDR1 MNHEY, CDR2 SMNVEV (reference sequence). CDR3 nucleotides: TGTGCCAGCAGTTTACGACAGCTTCCATACGAGCAGTACTTC. Protein: CASSLRQLPYEQYF.

The chain has TRBV9 and TRBJ1-5; D ambiguous. Germline V gives CDR1 SGDLS, CDR2 YYNGEE. This CDR3 spans 13 amino acids. Deletions cut 0 bases from V and 7 bases from J, with 8 bases between. CDR3 bases: TGTGCCAGCAGCGTAGGGTCAGGCCAGCCCCAGCATTTT. It specifies CASSVGSGQPQHF. The variable domain in full, completed from reference TRBV9 and TRBJ1-5, reads DSGVTQTPKHLITATGQRVTLRCSPRSGDLSVYWYQQSLDQGLQFLIQYYNGEERAKGNILERFSAQQFPDLHSELNLSSLELGDSALYFCASSVGSGQPQHFGDGTRLSIL.

The chain joins TRBV5-1 to TRBJ1-5, with a possible D match to TRBD1 (5 bases). The germline V and J ends were trimmed by 7 bases and 5 bases, with 28 bases remaining between them. Germline V gene lookup returns CDR1 SGHRS and CDR2 YFSETQ. The CDR3 covers 18 residues. CDR3 in DNA: TGCGCCAGCCTCCGGCTCCCACTTCGCAGGGTTTCGGATCAGCCCCAGCATTTT. It translates to CASLRLPLRRVSDQPQHF.

This clone showed up just once. The chain couples TRBV11-2 to TRBJ1-4; 7 bases match TRBD1. The ends lost 3 bases at V and 10 bases at J; junction bases unmatched: 8. The CDR3 extends over 14 amino acids. The V gene's germline CDR1 is SGHAT and CDR2 FQNNGV. CDR3 in DNA: TGTGCCAGCAGCTTGCCCCACCGGGACAGAAAACTGTTTTTT. Translated, it gives CASSLPHRDRKLFF.

The V gene is TRBV10-3, the J gene TRBJ2-2, with TRBD1 matching 9 bases. Germline assignment: CDR1 ENHRY and CDR2 SYGVKD. The V and J ends lost 4 bases and 8 bases, in that order; junction bases with no gene match: 2. The CDR3 spans 13 residues. Here the CDR3 reads CAISGDRVGELFF. The CDR3 region has the DNA TGTGCCATCAGTGGGGACAGGGTAGGGGAGCTGTTTTTT.

This clone has a single count. The rearrangement links TRBV19 to TRBJ2-3; 7 nucleotides match TRBD1. V lost 7 bases, J lost 1 base, and 5 bases stayed unmatched. Per the germline V gene, CDR1 is LNHDA and CDR2 is SQIVND (reference sequence). The CDR3 length is 14 residues. CDR3 DNA: TGTGCCAGTACCACAGGGGCCGGCACAGATACGCAGTATTTT. It is translated as CASTTGAGTDTQYF.

The chain has TRBV28 and TRBJ2-3, with 12 nucleotides matching TRBD1. This CDR3 contains 15 residues. The V segment lost 3 bases and the J segment 7 bases; nucleotides outside the gene matches: 5. Germline V gene lookup returns CDR1 MDHEN and CDR2 SYDVKM. The CDR3 region is CASSFRDRGRNTQYF. The CDR3 nucleotides are TGTGCCAGCAGTTTCCGGGACAGGGGGCGTAATACGCAGTATTTT.

Comment on this clone: Distinct nucleotide sequences in the sample also encode this CDR3. This rearrangement joins TRBV5-4 to TRBJ1-6; weak D call: TRBD1 (5 bases). The length of the CDR3 is 16 residues. The V gene's germline CDR1 is SGHNT and CDR2 YYREEE (reference sequence). The V gene lost 0 bases and the J gene lost 1 base, with 8 bases spanning the gap. The CDR3 here is CASSLDGGSYNSPLHF. The CDR3 DNA reads TGTGCCAGCAGCTTGGACGGGGGATCCTATAATTCACCCCTCCACTTT.

The chain joins TRBV28 to TRBJ1-6; D perhaps matches TRBD1 (5 bases). The CDR3 has 16 amino acids. Germline-derived CDR1 and CDR2 are MDHEN and SYDVKM. Trimming took off 2 bases at V and 10 bases at J, with 18 bases between the two ends. CDR3 coding DNA: TGTGCCAGCAGTTTAGTCGCGGGGGGAGACAAATCACCCCTCCACTTT. Protein product: CASSLVAGGDKSPLHF.

The rearrangement joins TRBV28 to TRBJ1-5, with D uncertain. Germline assignment: CDR1 MDHEN and CDR2 SYDVKM. The CDR3 is made up of 13 amino acids. V was shortened by 6 bases and J by 12 bases, with 18 bases between the two germline ends. CDR3 loop: CASSPLQRWSQHF. The CDR3 coding sequence is TGTGCCAGCAGCCCCCTCCAACGATGGAGCCAGCATTTT. Variable domain in full (rest from reference TRBV28 and TRBJ1-5): DVKVTQSSRYLVKRTGEKVFLECVQDMDHENMFWYRQDPGLGLRLIYFSYDVKMKEKGDIPEGYSVSREKKERFSLILESASTNQTSMYLCASSPLQRWSQHFGDGTRLSIL.

This chain connects TRBV4-1 to TRBJ2-7; the D is unclear. The ends were cut back, 4 bases at V and 2 bases at J, with 15 bases in the middle. Germline CDR1 reads MGHRA; CDR2 reads YSYEKL. This CDR3 has 15 residues. CDR3: CASSRQYEAAYEQYF. In DNA, the CDR3 is TGCGCCAGCAGCCGCCAATACGAGGCGGCCTACGAGCAGTACTTC.

About this clone itself: An end of the junction differs from the germline gene, which may be a read error. This chain joins TRBV5-1 and TRBJ2-7; D gene ambiguous. The CDR3 length is 12 residues. From germline, CDR1 is SGHRS and CDR2 YFSETQ. The CDR3 DNA sequence: TGCGCCAGCAGCTTGGATTTTGGCAGCCTAGACTTC. Translation: CASSLDFGSLDF.

The CDR3 loop reads CASSLKPGQGSYEQYF. In DNA form, the CDR3 reads TGTGCCAGCAGCCTTAAACCGGGACAGGGGAGCTACGAGCAGTACTTC. This chain joins TRBV14 and TRBJ2-7, with 10 bases aligning to TRBD1. The CDR3 covers 16 residues. The germline gives CDR1 SGHDN, CDR2 FVKESK. Trimming took 4 bases from V and 3 from J; bases not matched to a gene: 9. Full variable domain (missing parts from reference TRBV14 and TRBJ2-7): EAGVTQFPSHSVIEKGQTVTLRCDPISGHDNLYWYRRVMGKEIKFLLHFVKESKQDESGMPNNRFLAERTGGTYSTLKVQPAELEDSGVYFCASSLKPGQGSYEQYFGPGTRLTVT.

About this clone itself: This sample includes further DNA sequences coding for the same CDR3. This sequence joins TRBV5-4 and TRBJ2-2, with 12 bases fitting TRBD2. CDR1 SGHNT and CDR2 YYREEE come from the germline V gene (reference sequence). The CDR3 loop spans 16 amino acids. V shed 0 bases and J 3 bases; nucleotides not matched to a gene: 0. CDR3 region: CASSLGLAGDTGELFF. The CDR3 DNA reads as TGTGCCAGCAGCTTGGGACTAGCGGGGGACACCGGGGAGCTGTTTTTT.

The chain is built from TRBV4-1 and TRBJ1-6, with D perhaps TRBD1 (5 bases). The germline V gene has CDR1 MGHRA and CDR2 YSYEKL. Trimming took off 2 bases at V and 9 bases at J, with 14 bases between the two ends. The CDR3 loop spans 15 amino acids. The CDR3 loop reads CASSQPGQGSSPLHF. The CDR3 coding sequence is TGCGCCAGCAGCCAACCAGGGCAAGGGAGTTCACCCCTCCACTTT.

The chain combines TRBV11-3 with TRBJ1-1; D unresolved. Trimming took off 1 base at V and 5 bases at J, with 8 bases between the two ends. Germline assignment: CDR1 SGHNT and CDR2 YENEEA. The CDR3 is made up of 13 amino acids. CDR3 in DNA: TGTGCCAGCAGCTTAGCCCCCGCTACTGAAGCTTTCTTT. Amino acid sequence: CASSLAPATEAFF.